The clone carrying this T cell receptor beta chain showed up just a few times. In germline, CDR1 is MGHDK, CDR2 SYGVNS. The ends were cut back, 1 base at V and 2 bases at J, with 12 bases in the middle. This CDR3 has 17 residues. Treatment given: PENTA 11 planned treatment interruption arm or continuous ART arm. Unique molecular identifiers were included in an RNA-based 3' RACE TCR library. A single record per CDR3 protein comes from TCRdb applying MiXCR to the 3' RACE reads. The repertoire includes 40,000 to 55,000 distinct CDR3 sequences, around 4.5% of them detected once, and about 0.71% sits in the top ten. This record belongs to a study of HIV-infected children after antiretroviral therapy interruption. Overall study context: For the interruption arm, samples span week 0 through about 3 years after study end.

V and J are TRBV25-1 and TRBJ2-6; D not resolved. The sample was CD45RA+ CD4+ T cells from PBMCs, pooled from several time points, taken from a donor given antiretroviral therapy, either interrupted or continuous. The subset here: naive CD4+ CD45RA+ CD45RO- T cells. The origin of this receptor is a pool of human donors with HIV. CDR3 in amino acids: CASSESAVHPGANVLTF. The DNA of the CDR3 is TGTGCCAGCAGTGAATCGGCCGTACACCCTGGGGCCAACGTCCTGACTTTC. The whole variable domain, remainder taken from reference TRBV25-1 and TRBJ2-6, is EADIYQTPRYLVIGTGKKITLECSQTMGHDKMYWYQQDPGMELHLIHYSYGVNSTEKGDLSSESTVSRIRTEHFPLTLESARPSHTSQYLCASSESAVHPGANVLTFGAGSRLTVL.